This T cell receptor beta chain is from a study of molecular identifiers for immune sequencing clone quantification. Study-level results: In CMV-specific effectors, clones above 20 copies held over 99% of molecules; naive, under 1%.

Methods described previously, with TCR primers listed, were used for bulk TCR libraries. TCRdb itself ran the PCR reads through MiXCR, one entry per CDR3 protein. Here the sample spans some 650,000 distinct CDR3 sequences, about 20% being singletons. The V gene's germline CDR1 is LGHNA and CDR2 YSLEER. This CDR3 has 19 amino acids. Germline trimming cut 0 bases from V and 0 bases from J; bases unmatched to any gene: 10. This clonotype was observed a few times. Its antigen is not known. This chain joins TRBV4-3 and TRBJ2-3, with TRBD2 matching 9 bases. This receptor was obtained from a human donor in good health. Some libraries in this study had Jurkat cell RNA spiked in. Sequences were obtained from naive CD8+ T cells from blood, with Jurkat cell RNA spiked in. Subset described: FACS-sorted CD8+CD4-CCR7+CD45RA+ naive T cells. The DNA for the CDR3 is TGCGCCAGCAGCCAAGAGCCTACTAGCGGGCAGCTAAGCACAGATACGCAGTATTTT. Translation: CASSQEPTSGQLSTDTQYF.